This TCR beta chain was captured in a study of tumor and adjacent non-tumor tissue in lung cancer. Across the whole study: Patients comprised over 9 adenocarcinoma, a couple of squamous cell carcinoma and 1 small cell lung cancer. Patients were aged about 30 to 76, some 10 men and about five women, stage I to III.

The template was RNA from unsorted bulk tissue. This clonotype was recorded only once. Its antigen is not identified. The CDR3 ends on some other residue instead of the conserved phenylalanine or tryptophan, so this is likely a read error. Three rounds of nested PCR, following a modified ARM-PCR protocol, produced the TCRbeta library. TCRdb processed the multiplex PCR reads anew with MiXCR; each CDR3 protein has one entry. The sample has some 93,000 distinct CDR3 sequences, approximately 70% seen once. The germline V gene has CDR1 LGHNA and CDR2 YSLEER. The CDR3 is made up of 16 amino acids. Study observations and caveats: Tumor tissue had significantly higher TCR diversity than normal lung.

This sequence was found in a man aged 55-75 years with non-small cell lung cancer. Sequenced: lung tumor tissue. The chain combines TRBV4-3 with TRBJ2-1; TRBD1 might be the D (6 bases). CDR3 amino acids: CASNQERQDPYNEQFI. The CDR3 coding sequence is TGCGCCAGCAACCAAGAAAGACAGGACCCCTACAATGAGCAGTTCATC.